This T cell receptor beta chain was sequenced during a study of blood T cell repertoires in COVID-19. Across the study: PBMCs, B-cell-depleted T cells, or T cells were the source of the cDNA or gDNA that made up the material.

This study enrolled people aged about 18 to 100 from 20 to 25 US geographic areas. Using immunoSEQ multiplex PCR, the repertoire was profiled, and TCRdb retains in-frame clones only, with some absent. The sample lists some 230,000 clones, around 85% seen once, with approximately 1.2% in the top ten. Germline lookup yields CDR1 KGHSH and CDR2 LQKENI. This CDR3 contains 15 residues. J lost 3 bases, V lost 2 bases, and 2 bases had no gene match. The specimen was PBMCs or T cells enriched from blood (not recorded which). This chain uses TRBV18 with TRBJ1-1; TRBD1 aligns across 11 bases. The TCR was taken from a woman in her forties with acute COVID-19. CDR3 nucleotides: TGTGCCAGCTCACCAGGGACAGGGGGGGACACTGAAGCTTTCTTT. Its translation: CASSPGTGGDTEAFF.